What follows is one T cell receptor beta chain and its context. The sample originates from a study of technical replicates of blood from a few donors. The protocol was immunoSEQ multiplex PCR, while the TCRdb copy is restricted to in-frame clones and leaves out a portion. The sample lists about 97,000 clones; around 96% were seen once. This CDR3 is 15 amino acids long. Trimming removed 1 base from V and 2 bases from J; junction bases left unmatched: 6. CDR1 is SGHRS, CDR2 YFSETQ, per germline. The source is a human donor in good health. The sequenced sample was T cells isolated from PBMCs. The V call is TRBV5-1, the J call TRBJ2-7; 7 nucleotides line up with TRBD2. The CDR3, as DNA: TGCGCCAGCAGCTTGTGGGGGGGTTCGGCCTACGAGCAGTACTTC. It is translated as CASSLWGGSAYEQYF.